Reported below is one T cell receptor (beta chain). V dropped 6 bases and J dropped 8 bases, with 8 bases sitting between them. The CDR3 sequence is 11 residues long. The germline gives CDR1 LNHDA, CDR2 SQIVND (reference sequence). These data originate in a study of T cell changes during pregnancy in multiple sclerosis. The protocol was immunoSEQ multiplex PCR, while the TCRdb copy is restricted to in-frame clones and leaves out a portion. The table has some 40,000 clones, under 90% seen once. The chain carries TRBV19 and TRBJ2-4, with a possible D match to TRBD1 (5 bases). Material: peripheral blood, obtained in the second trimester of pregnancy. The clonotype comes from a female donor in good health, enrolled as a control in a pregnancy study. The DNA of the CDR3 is TGTGCCAGTAGCAGGGTTGACATTCAGTACTTC. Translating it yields CASSRVDIQYF.